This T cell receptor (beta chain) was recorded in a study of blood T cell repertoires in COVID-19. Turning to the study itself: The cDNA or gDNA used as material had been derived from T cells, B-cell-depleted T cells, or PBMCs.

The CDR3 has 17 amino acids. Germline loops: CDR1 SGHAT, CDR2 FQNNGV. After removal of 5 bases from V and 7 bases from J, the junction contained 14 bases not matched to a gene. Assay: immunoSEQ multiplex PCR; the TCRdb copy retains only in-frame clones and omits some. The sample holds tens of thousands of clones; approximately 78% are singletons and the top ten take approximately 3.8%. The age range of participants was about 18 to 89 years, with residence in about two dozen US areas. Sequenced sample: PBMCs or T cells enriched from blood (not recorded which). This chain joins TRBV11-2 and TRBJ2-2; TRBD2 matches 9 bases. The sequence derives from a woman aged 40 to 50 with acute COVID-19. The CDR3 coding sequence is TGTGCCAGCAGCCCAGAGAGACTAGCGGTTCGGTACGGGGAGCTGTTTTTT. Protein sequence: CASSPERLAVRYGELFF.